This record concerns one TCR beta chain sequence. Its specificity is unknown. The data are from a study of T cell responses to AZD1222 COVID-19 vaccine. At the level of the study: Analysis merged second doses at about 4 or about 12 weeks.

CDR1 is SGHTA and CDR2 is FQGNSA in the germline V gene. Trimming removed 5 bases from V and 7 bases from J, with 20 bases in between. This CDR3 region has 15 residues. Assay: immunoSEQ multiplex PCR; the TCRdb copy retains only in-frame clones and omits some. The sample has 85,000 to 110,000 clones, 90% to 95% seen once; the top ten hold roughly 42%. Findings and caveats of the study: An increase in Spike-specific TCR breadth and depth was observed after two AZD1222 doses.

The sequencing used peripheral blood, collected on day 0 of AZD1222 vaccination. This receptor was identified in an adult in good health. The chain employs TRBV7-2 and TRBJ1-2; TRBD1 is a possible D gene (5 bases). CDR3 DNA sequence: TGTGCCAGCAGCCCCCAGTCTGGGGGAGGTAGTGGCTACACCTTC. This translates into CASSPQSGGGSGYTF. Based on the CDR3 plus reference TRBV7-2 and TRBJ1-2, the full variable domain is GAGVSQSPSNKVTEKGKDVELRCDPISGHTALYWYRQSLGQGLEFLIYFQGNSAPDKSGLPSDRFSAERTGGSVSTLTIQRTQQEDSAVYLCASSPQSGGGSGYTFGSGTRLTVV.